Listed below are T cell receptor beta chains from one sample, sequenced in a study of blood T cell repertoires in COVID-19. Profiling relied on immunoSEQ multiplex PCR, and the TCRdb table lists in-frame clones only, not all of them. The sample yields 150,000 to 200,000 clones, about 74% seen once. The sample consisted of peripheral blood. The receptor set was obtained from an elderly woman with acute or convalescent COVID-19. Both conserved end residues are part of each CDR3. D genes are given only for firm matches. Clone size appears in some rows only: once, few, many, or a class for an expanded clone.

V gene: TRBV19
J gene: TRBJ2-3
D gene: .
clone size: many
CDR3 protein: CASSMGAVTTDTQYF
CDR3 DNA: TGTGCCAGTAGTATGGGGGCAGTGACCACAGATACGCAGTATTTT

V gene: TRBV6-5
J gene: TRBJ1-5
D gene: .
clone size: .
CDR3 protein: CASSYHPVGSQPQHF
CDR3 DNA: TGTGCCAGCAGTTACCACCCAGTCGGGAGCCAGCCCCAGCATTTT

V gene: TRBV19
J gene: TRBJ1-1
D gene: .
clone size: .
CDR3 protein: CASSIALPGGTGGSYKNTEAFF
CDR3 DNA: TGTGCCAGTAGTATAGCCCTTCCGGGGGGTACAGGAGGGTCCTATAAGAACACTGAAGCTTTCTTT

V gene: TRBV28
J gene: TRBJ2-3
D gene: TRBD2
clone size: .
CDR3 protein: CASSTPGGEDTQYF
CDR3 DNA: TGTGCCAGCAGCACTCCGGGGGGGGAAGATACGCAGTATTTT

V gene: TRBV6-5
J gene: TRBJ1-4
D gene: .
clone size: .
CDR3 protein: CASRPEAGSNEKLFF
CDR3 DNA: TGTGCCAGCAGACCTGAAGCAGGCTCTAATGAAAAACTGTTTTTT

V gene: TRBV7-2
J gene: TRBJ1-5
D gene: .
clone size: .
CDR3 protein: CASSPWGDSNQPQHF
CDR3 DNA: TGTGCCAGCAGCCCGTGGGGGGACAGCAATCAGCCCCAGCATTTT

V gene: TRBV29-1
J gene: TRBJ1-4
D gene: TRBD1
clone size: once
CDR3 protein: CSARQGSEKLFF
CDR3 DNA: TGCAGCGCGCGACAGGGATCGGAAAAACTGTTTTTT

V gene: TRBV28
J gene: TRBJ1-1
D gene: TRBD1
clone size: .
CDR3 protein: CASAGQGARNTEAFF
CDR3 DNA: TGTGCCAGCGCCGGACAGGGGGCCCGGAACACTGAAGCTTTCTTT

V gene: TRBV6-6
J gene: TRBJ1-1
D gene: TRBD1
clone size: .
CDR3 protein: CASSGQEVAEAFF
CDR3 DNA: TGTGCCAGCAGTGGACAGGAGGTTGCTGAAGCTTTCTTT

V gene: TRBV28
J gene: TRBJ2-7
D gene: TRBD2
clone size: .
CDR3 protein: CASRLAGGPYEQYF
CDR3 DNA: TGTGCCAGCAGGCTAGCGGGAGGGCCCTACGAGCAGTACTTC

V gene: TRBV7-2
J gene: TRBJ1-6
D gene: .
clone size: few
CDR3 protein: CASSLRRTLQRNHSPLHF
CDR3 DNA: TGTGCCAGCAGCTTACGACGAACCCTACAGAGAAACCATTCACCCCTCCACTTT

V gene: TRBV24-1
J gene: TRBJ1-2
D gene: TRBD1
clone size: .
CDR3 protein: CATSDDKTGGVYGYTF
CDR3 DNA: TGTGCCACCAGTGATGACAAAACAGGGGGTGTCTATGGCTACACCTTC

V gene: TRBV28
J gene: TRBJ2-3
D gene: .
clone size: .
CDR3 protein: CASSPARAGADTQYF
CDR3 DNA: TGTGCCAGCAGCCCCGCCCGTGCAGGGGCAGATACGCAGTATTTT

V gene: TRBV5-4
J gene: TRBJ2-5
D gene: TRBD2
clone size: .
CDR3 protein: CASSLVTSGQETQYF
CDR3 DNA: TGTGCCAGCAGCTTGGTTACTAGCGGACAAGAGACCCAGTACTTC

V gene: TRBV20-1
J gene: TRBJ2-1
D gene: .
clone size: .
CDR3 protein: CSAMAVNEQFF
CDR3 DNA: TGCAGTGCTATGGCCGTAAATGAGCAGTTCTTC

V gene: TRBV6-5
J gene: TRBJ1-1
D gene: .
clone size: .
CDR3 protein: CASSRTGFTEAFF
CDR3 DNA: TGTGCCAGCAGCCGTACAGGATTCACTGAAGCTTTCTTT

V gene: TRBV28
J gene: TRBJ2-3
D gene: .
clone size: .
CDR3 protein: CASRSRRFTDTQYF
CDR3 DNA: TGTGCCAGTAGATCTCGGCGGTTCACAGATACGCAGTATTTT

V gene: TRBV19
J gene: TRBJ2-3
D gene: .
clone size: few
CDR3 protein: CASSISGYTDTQYF
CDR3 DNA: TGTGCCAGTAGTATTTCAGGGTACACAGATACGCAGTATTTT

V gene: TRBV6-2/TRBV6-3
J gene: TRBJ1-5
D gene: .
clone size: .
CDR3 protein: CASSTPGIYNQPQHF
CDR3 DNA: TGTGCCAGCAGCACCCCGGGAATCTACAATCAGCCCCAGCATTTT

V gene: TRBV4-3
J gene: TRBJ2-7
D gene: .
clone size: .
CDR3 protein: CASSQEGQTAYEQYF
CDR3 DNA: TGCGCCAGCAGCCAAGAGGGACAAACCGCTTACGAGCAGTACTTC

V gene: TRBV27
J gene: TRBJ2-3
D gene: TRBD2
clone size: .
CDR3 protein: CASRNSGRGFPDTQYF
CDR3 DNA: TGTGCCAGCAGAAATAGCGGGAGGGGGTTCCCAGATACGCAGTATTTT

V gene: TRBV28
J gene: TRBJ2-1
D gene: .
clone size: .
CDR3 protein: CASKIRRPPSSYNEQFF
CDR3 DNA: TGTGCCAGCAAAATTCGCAGGCCACCAAGCTCCTACAATGAGCAGTTCTTC

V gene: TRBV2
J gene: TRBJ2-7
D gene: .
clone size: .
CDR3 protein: CASSDFVNSYEQYF
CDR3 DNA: TGTGCCAGCAGTGATTTTGTAAACTCCTACGAGCAGTACTTC

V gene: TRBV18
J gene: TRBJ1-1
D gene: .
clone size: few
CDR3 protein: CASSPTGGTEAFF
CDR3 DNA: TGTGCCAGCTCGCCGACGGGGGGCACTGAAGCTTTCTTT

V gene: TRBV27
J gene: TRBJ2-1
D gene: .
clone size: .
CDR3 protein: CASSLNRDYNEQFF
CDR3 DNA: TGTGCCAGCAGTTTGAACCGGGATTACAATGAGCAGTTCTTC

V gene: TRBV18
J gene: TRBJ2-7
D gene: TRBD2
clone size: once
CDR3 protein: CASSPSSGNYEQYF
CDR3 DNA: TGTGCCAGCTCACCTTCTAGCGGGAACTACGAGCAGTACTTC

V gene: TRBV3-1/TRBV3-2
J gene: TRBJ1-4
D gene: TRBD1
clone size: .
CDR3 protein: CASSNSQGLDEKLFF
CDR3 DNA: TGTGCCAGCAGCAACTCACAGGGGCTAGATGAAAAACTGTTTTTT

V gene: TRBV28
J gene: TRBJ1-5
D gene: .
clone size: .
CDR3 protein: CASSGDWGEAGFSYQPQHF
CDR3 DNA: TGTGCCAGCAGTGGGGACTGGGGGGAGGCGGGGTTTAGCTATCAGCCCCAGCATTTT

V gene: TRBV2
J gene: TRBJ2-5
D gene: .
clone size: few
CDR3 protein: CAGKGQAQETQYF
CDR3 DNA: TGTGCCGGAAAGGGACAAGCACAAGAGACCCAGTACTTC

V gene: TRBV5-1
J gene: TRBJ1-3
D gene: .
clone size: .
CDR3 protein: CASSWTTSGNTIYF
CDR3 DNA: TGCGCCAGCAGCTGGACAACGTCCGGAAACACCATATATTTT

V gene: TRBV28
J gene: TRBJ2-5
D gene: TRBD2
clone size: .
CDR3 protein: CASSLVVAGGSETQYF
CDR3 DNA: TGTGCCAGCAGTTTGGTGGTAGCGGGAGGGTCGGAGACCCAGTACTTC

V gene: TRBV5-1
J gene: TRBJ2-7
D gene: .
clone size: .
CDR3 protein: CASSLARENYEQYF
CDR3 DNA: TGCGCCAGCAGCTTGGCGAGAGAGAACTACGAGCAGTACTTC

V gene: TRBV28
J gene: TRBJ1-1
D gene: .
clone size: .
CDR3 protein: CASSEGVPGTEAFF
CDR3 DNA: TGTGCCAGCAGCGAGGGGGTTCCGGGCACTGAAGCTTTCTTT

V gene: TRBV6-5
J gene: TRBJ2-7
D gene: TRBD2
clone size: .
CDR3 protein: CASRTSSYEQYF
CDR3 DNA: TGTGCCAGCAGGACTAGCAGCTACGAGCAGTACTTC

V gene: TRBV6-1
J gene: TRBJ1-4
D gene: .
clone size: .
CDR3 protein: CASSDQFAFEKLFF
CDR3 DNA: TGTGCCAGCAGTGATCAGTTCGCTTTCGAAAAACTGTTTTTT

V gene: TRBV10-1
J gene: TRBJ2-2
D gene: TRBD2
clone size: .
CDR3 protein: CASSESLAGNTGELFF
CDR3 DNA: TGCGCCAGCAGTGAATCACTAGCGGGGAACACCGGGGAGCTGTTTTTT

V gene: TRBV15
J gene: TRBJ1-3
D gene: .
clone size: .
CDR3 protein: CATSRDRDTSGNTIYF
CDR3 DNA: TGTGCCACCAGCAGAGACCGGGACACCTCTGGAAACACCATATATTTT

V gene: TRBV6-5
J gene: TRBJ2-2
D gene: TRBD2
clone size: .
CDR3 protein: CASGGESAGELFF
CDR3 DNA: TGTGCCAGTGGGGGGGAGTCGGCCGGGGAGCTGTTTTTT

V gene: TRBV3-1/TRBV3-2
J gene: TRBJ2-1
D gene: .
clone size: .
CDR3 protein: CASSQDPGLHNEQFF
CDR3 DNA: TGTGCCAGCAGCCAAGACCCGGGATTGCACAATGAGCAGTTCTTC

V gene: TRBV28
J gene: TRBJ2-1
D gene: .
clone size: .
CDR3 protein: CASGLSYNEQFF
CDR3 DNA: TGTGCCAGCGGTCTATCCTACAATGAGCAGTTCTTC

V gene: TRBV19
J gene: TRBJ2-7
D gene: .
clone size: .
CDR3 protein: CASSGGLGGEQYF
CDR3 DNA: TGTGCCAGTAGTGGCGGACTAGGGGGCGAGCAGTACTTC

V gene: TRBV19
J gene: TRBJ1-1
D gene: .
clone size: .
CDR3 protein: CASSQAGDLNTEAFF
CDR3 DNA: TGTGCCAGTAGTCAGGCAGGGGATCTGAACACTGAAGCTTTCTTT